The clone carrying this T cell receptor beta chain was detected ten times or more. The CDR3 runs to 14 residues. Germline CDR1 reads SGDLS; CDR2 reads YYNGEE. V was shortened by 0 bases and J by 5 bases, with 11 bases between the two germline ends. The assay was immunoSEQ multiplex PCR, and TCRdb's table has in-frame clones only and misses some. The data hold 100,000 or so clones, with around half observed a single time. The source of the sample is a study of shared clonotypes between healthy human individuals. The receptor was isolated from a woman in her forties in good health. Some clones in this sample may be carry-over from other donors' samples. The specimen sequenced was PBMCs. V is TRBV9 and J is TRBJ2-5; D perhaps matches TRBD1 (6 bases). The DNA for the CDR3 is TGTGCCAGCAGCGTAGGGGGACACGGGGAGACCCAGTACTTC. This codes for CASSVGGHGETQYF.